Each of the 27 T cell receptor beta chains below was sequenced from the same sample in a study of graft-versus-host responses after intestinal transplantation. Their antigens are not known. Profiled with immunoSEQ multiplex PCR; TCRdb holds only in-frame clones, not every one. The data show approximately 85,000 clones, approximately 89% seen once. Sample: unstimulated CD8+ T cells sorted from spleen or lymph node cells, taken before transplant. These receptors were collected from a human donor who was the organ donor for an intestinal transplant.

J is TRBJ1-2 and V is TRBV7-9, with D unresolved. CDR1 SEHNR and CDR2 FQNEAQ come from the germline V gene (reference sequence). The ends were cut back, 4 bases at V and 6 bases at J, with 9 bases in the middle. The CDR3 totals 12 residues. Written as DNA, the CDR3 is TGTGCCAGCAGCTACATAGGGCATGGCTACACCTTC. The encoded protein is CASSYIGHGYTF.

The V and J genes are TRBV5-6 and TRBJ2-7; D perhaps matches TRBD1 (5 bases). Germline CDR1 SGHDT, CDR2 YYEEEE. CDR3 length: 16 amino acids. Trimming cost V 3 bases and J 5 bases, with 21 bases left between them. The CDR3 protein is CASSSSRDSLAHEQYF. Here the CDR3 DNA reads TGTGCCAGCAGCTCAAGCAGGGATAGTTTGGCGCACGAGCAGTACTTC.

V is TRBV7-3 and J is TRBJ1-5, with D hard to call. Germline CDR1 reads SGHTA; CDR2 reads FQGTGA. Trimming stripped 9 bases from V and 9 bases from J, with 9 bases between. This CDR3 spans 10 amino acids. Written as DNA, the CDR3 is TGTGCCAGTCCGGTCGGGCCCCAGCATTTT. This sequence encodes CASPVGPQHF.

V and J are TRBV7-9 and TRBJ1-6; D gene unclear. The CDR3 contains 15 residues. CDR1 SEHNR and CDR2 FQNEAQ come from the germline V gene (reference sequence). V gave up 3 bases and J gave up 5 bases, with 11 bases separating them. CDR3 residues: CASSFAGPNNSPLHF. CDR3 sequence (DNA): TGTGCCAGCAGCTTTGCTGGACCGAATAATTCACCCCTCCACTTT.

The chain recombines TRBV4-1 with TRBJ1-1; D remains ambiguous. Trimming shortened V by 0 bases and J by 5 bases, and 13 bases separated the two germline ends. Germline assignment: CDR1 MGHRA and CDR2 YSYEKL. There are 15 residues in the CDR3. This CDR3 reads CASSQENKGGTEAFF. The DNA of the CDR3 is TGCGCCAGCAGCCAAGAAAATAAGGGAGGGACTGAAGCTTTCTTT.

This clone was observed a handful of times. V and J are TRBV5-4 and TRBJ1-4; no reliable D call. Trimming left V 2 bases short and J 4 bases short, with 6 bases between. The germline CDR1 and CDR2 sequences are SGHNT and YYREEE (reference sequence). CDR3 length: 13 amino acids. CDR3 coding DNA: TGTGCCAGCAGCTTAGGCGATAATGAAAAACTGTTTTTT. Translation: CASSLGDNEKLFF.

In its sample, this clone was seen once. The rearrangement joins TRBV6-1 to TRBJ2-1, with TRBD2 as a possible D gene (6 bases). CDR1 and CDR2 (germline): MNHNS, SASEGT. This CDR3 spans 16 amino acids. The V end lost 2 bases, the J end lost 0 bases, and 11 bases lay between the germline ends. The DNA of the CDR3 is TGTGCCAGCAGTGAACTAGCGCTGAGCTCCTACAATGAGCAGTTCTTC. Protein: CASSELALSSYNEQFF.

In its sample, this clone was seen once. This chain connects TRBV6-1 to TRBJ2-5; 10 bases align to TRBD2. The J call may be mistaken, given a closer DNA end match to TRBJ2-7. The CDR3 is 15 residues long. In germline, CDR1 is MNHNS, CDR2 SASEGT. CDR3: CASSEVSGGTYEQYF. DNA of the CDR3: TGTGCCAGCAGTGAAGTTAGCGGGGGGACTTACGAGCAGTACTTC.

The V call is TRBV27, the J call TRBJ2-5; D is possibly TRBD1 (5 bases). The CDR3 sequence is 14 residues long. In germline, CDR1 is MNHEY, CDR2 SMNVEV (reference sequence). V dropped 0 bases and J dropped 6 bases, with 11 bases sitting between them. The CDR3, as DNA: TGTGCCAGCAGTTTATCGGGAAGGGGTCAGACCCAGTACTTC. Protein sequence: CASSLSGRGQTQYF.

The table lists this clone with a few counts. The CDR3 nucleotides are TGTGCCAGCAGCGATAGCGTGGCGGGGCGTAACACTGAAGCTTTCTTT. Translating it yields CASSDSVAGRNTEAFF. J is TRBJ1-1 and V is TRBV7-9, with a tentative D call TRBD1 (5 bases). The CDR3 sequence is 16 residues long. The V end lost 5 bases, the J end lost 2 bases, and 18 bases lay between the germline ends. CDR1 SEHNR and CDR2 FQNEAQ come from the germline V gene (reference sequence).

The chain has TRBV7-2 and TRBJ1-3; TRBD1 might be the D (5 bases). The V and J ends lost 4 bases and 5 bases respectively, with 18 bases between them. CDR1 and CDR2 (germline): SGHTA, FQGNSA. The CDR3 is 16 amino acids. CDR3 in DNA: TGTGCCAGCAGCTCTCCGGACAATTATCTGAGAAACACCATATATTTT. Its translation: CASSSPDNYLRNTIYF.

The chain employs TRBV5-1 and TRBJ2-5, with 10 bases that match TRBD1. V was clipped by 0 bases and J by 4 bases; unmatched bases: 3. The CDR3 is 15 residues long. From germline, CDR1 is SGHRS and CDR2 YFSETQ. The CDR3 loop reads CASSLVTGGGETQYF. For the CDR3, the DNA is TGCGCCAGCAGCTTGGTGACAGGGGGCGGAGAGACCCAGTACTTC.

The chain combines TRBV5-4 with TRBJ1-5; TRBD1 aligns across 10 bases. Unmatched junction bases numbered 5, after V lost 4 bases and J lost 4 bases. CDR3 size: 15 residues. Per germline, CDR1 SGHNT and CDR2 YYREEE (reference sequence). For the CDR3, the DNA is TGTGCCAGCAGCGTTGACAGGGGGCAGAATCAGCCCCAGCATTTT. Protein product: CASSVDRGQNQPQHF.

The chain has TRBV6-5 and TRBJ1-6, with D perhaps TRBD1 (6 bases). Trimming took 4 bases from V and 7 from J, leaving 17 bases between them. Germline lookup yields CDR1 MNHEY and CDR2 SVGAGI. This CDR3 region has 16 residues. The CDR3 sequence is CASSSPGHSGNSPLHF. CDR3 bases: TGTGCCAGCAGTTCACCGGGACACTCGGGGAATTCACCCCTCCACTTT.

This CDR3 reads CASSQDPGTIGNTIYF. For the CDR3, the DNA is TGCGCCAGCAGCCAAGACCCAGGGACGATAGGAAACACCATATATTTT. The genes are TRBV4-1 and TRBJ1-3, with D possibly being TRBD1 (5 bases). Germline V gene lookup returns CDR1 MGHRA and CDR2 YSYEKL. V lost 0 bases, J lost 4 bases, and 13 bases lay in between. The CDR3 totals 16 residues.

Notes on this clone: It is unclear where the CDR3 begins or ends on the DNA, so no DNA is shown, and the CDR3 is as TCRdb lists it. This chain links TRBV18 with TRBJ2-1; the table's D call, TRBD2, was not checked against the DNA. Termini included, the CDR3 measures 15 amino acids. Germline assignment: CDR1 KGHSH and CDR2 LQKENI. The CDR3: CASSPEVAGGNRGFF.

V gene TRBV4-1 combines with J gene TRBJ2-2; 7 bases are shared with TRBD2. The CDR3 runs to 21 residues. The germline V gene has CDR1 MGHRA and CDR2 YSYEKL. The junction had 20 bases not matched to a gene; V was cut back by 4 bases and J by 0 bases. The DNA of the CDR3 is TGCGCCAGCAGCCCGGGGGGAAGGGCTTACGCCCATACCGCGAACACCGGGGAGCTGTTTTTT. This gives the protein CASSPGGRAYAHTANTGELFF.

On this clone: Other DNA sequences in this sample translate to the same CDR3. The chain is built from TRBV5-1 and TRBJ2-1, with D hard to call. The CDR3 runs to 11 residues. The ends were cut back, 5 bases at V and 7 bases at J, with 7 bases in the middle. The V gene's germline CDR1 is SGHRS and CDR2 YFSETQ. The CDR3 DNA sequence: TGCGCCAGCAGTCTCGGTAATGAGCAGTTCTTC. Residues: CASSLGNEQFF.

The rearrangement uses TRBV4-2 and TRBJ2-5; D gene uncertain. Gene TRBJ2-7 matches the end of the DNA better, so the J call may be wrong. Germline lookup yields CDR1 LGHNA and CDR2 YNFKEQ. The CDR3 sequence is 14 residues long. The CDR3 reads CASSQASLSYEQYF. CDR3 in DNA: TGTGCCAGCAGCCAGGCCTCACTCTCCTACGAGCAGTACTTC.

The V call is TRBV4-1, the J call TRBJ1-1; 9 nucleotides agree with TRBD1. Trimming cost V 1 base and J 0 bases; bases outside gene matches: 9. CDR1 MGHRA and CDR2 YSYEKL come from the germline V gene. There are 18 residues in the CDR3. In DNA, the CDR3 is TGCGCCAGCAGCCAAGTGCGGACAGGGGTTTTCTTGAACACTGAAGCTTTCTTT. Protein: CASSQVRTGVFLNTEAFF.

This chain uses TRBV7-3 with TRBJ1-5; D unresolved. Trimming took off 0 bases at V and 16 bases at J, with 13 bases between the two ends. The CDR3 sequence is 12 residues long. Germline values: CDR1 SGHTA, CDR2 FQGTGA. CDR3 amino acids: CASSLTHVLCHF. The CDR3 DNA reads TGTGCCAGCAGCTTAACACACGTCCTTTGTCATTTT. Variable domain in full (rest from reference TRBV7-3 and TRBJ1-5): GAGVSQTPSNKVTEKGKYVELRCDPISGHTALYWYRQSLGQGPEFLIYFQGTGAADDSGLPNDRFFAVRPEGSVSTLKIQRTERGDSAVYLCASSLTHVLCHFGDGTRLSIL.

This clone was observed a single time. The chain combines TRBV7-9 with TRBJ1-2, with 7 bases that match TRBD1. V was clipped by 4 bases and J by 3 bases; unmatched bases: 5. CDR1 SEHNR and CDR2 FQNEAQ come from the germline V gene (reference sequence). The CDR3 loop spans 14 amino acids. This chain's CDR3 is CASSYRTGDYGYTF. The CDR3 nucleotides read TGTGCCAGCAGCTACCGCACAGGGGACTATGGCTACACCTTC.

A single count supports this clone. V is TRBV20-1 and J is TRBJ1-2; D unclear. Trimming left V 7 bases short and J 4 bases short, with 10 bases between. CDR1 is DFQATT, CDR2 SNEGSKA, per germline (reference sequence). The CDR3 has 11 amino acids. The CDR3 bases are TGCAGTGTGAAGCAAGGCTATGGCTACACCTTC. Its protein product is CSVKQGYGYTF.

The chain carries TRBV2 and TRBJ1-5; D is unclear. Germline V lookup: CDR1 SNHLY, CDR2 FYNNEI. The CDR3 runs to 14 residues. V was shortened by 1 base and J by 5 bases, with 9 bases between the two germline ends. The CDR3 spells CASSEGAGDQPQHF. Here the CDR3 DNA reads TGTGCCAGCAGTGAAGGGGCAGGAGATCAGCCCCAGCATTTT.

The genes are TRBV5-6 and TRBJ1-2; perhaps TRBD1 as D (5 bases). The germline V gene encodes CDR1 SGHDT and CDR2 YYEEEE. Trimming shortened V by 0 bases and J by 5 bases, and 11 bases separated the two germline ends. This CDR3 region has 14 residues. CDR3 region: CASSLVGDAYGYTF. The CDR3 DNA is TGTGCCAGCAGCTTGGTAGGGGACGCGTATGGCTACACCTTC. The whole variable domain, filled in from reference TRBV5-6 and TRBJ1-2, reads DAGVTQSPTHLIKTRGQQVTLRCSPKSGHDTVSWYQQALGQGPQFIFQYYEEEERQRGNFPDRFSGHQFPNYSSELNVNALLLGDSALYLCASSLVGDAYGYTFGSGTRLTVV.

This sequence joins TRBV27 and TRBJ1-1; D is unresolved. Trimming shortened V by 3 bases and J by 2 bases, and 10 bases separated the two germline ends. The germline V gene has CDR1 MNHEY and CDR2 SMNVEV (reference sequence). The CDR3 consists of 14 residues. CDR3 sequence reads: CASSFLGLNTEAFF. The CDR3 region has the DNA TGTGCCAGCAGTTTCCTAGGGTTAAACACTGAAGCTTTCTTT.

V usage is TRBV9 and J usage is TRBJ2-2, with 7 bases matching TRBD2. The CDR3 loop spans 16 amino acids. Trimming took 0 bases from V and 1 from J; bases not matched to a gene: 3. Germline V gene data show CDR1 as SGDLS and CDR2 as YYNGEE. The CDR3 sequence is CASSVGGGMNTGELFF. As DNA, the CDR3 is TGTGCCAGCAGCGTAGGCGGGGGTATGAACACCGGGGAGCTGTTTTTT.